The sequence of this T cell receptor (beta chain) was determined in a study of T cells after posttransplantation cyclophosphamide. This related bone marrow graft donor gave peripheral blood on the day of marrow donation. Study results and limitations: After PTCy, TRB diversity resembled that of CNI/methotrexate controls. TRB overlap between skin or GI tissue T cells and blood was limited.

This clone was picked up a small number of times. Antigen unknown. TCRdb's table, derived via immunoSEQ multiplex PCR, lists solely in-frame clones and lacks some. The data show 30,000 to 35,000 clones, none appearing only once, with 4.5% to 5% held by the ten largest. The CDR3 has 17 amino acids. From germline, CDR1 is MNHEY and CDR2 SVGEGT. Trimming removed 0 bases at V and 1 base at J, with 15 bases between. The chain combines TRBV6-2 or TRBV6-3 with TRBJ1-1; weak D call: TRBD1 (6 bases). The TCR comes from a woman in her twenties or thirties in good health and a related stem cell transplant donor. Input material: PBMCs. CDR3 coding DNA: TGTGCCAGCAGTTACTCGCGGGACATTTCGAGGAACACTGAAGCTTTCTTT. Protein product: CASSYSRDISRNTEAFF.